The 18 T cell receptor beta chains given below trace back to one sample, sequenced in a study of T cells in Graves' hyperthyroidism and ophthalmopathy. TCR beta CDR3 regions were amplified from RNA transcripts. In the first-round RT-PCR of the TCR CDR3, the HTBI primer set was used. TCRdb ran MiXCR on the multiplex PCR reads and lists one entry per CDR3 protein. The sample consists of around 610,000 distinct CDR3 sequences, about 15% of them appearing once. Sequences were obtained from blood. Receptor source: a woman aged 40-49 years with Graves' ophthalmopathy.

This clonotype was seen many times. This chain's CDR3 is CASSDDRDRSYEQYF. CDR3 DNA sequence: TGTGCCAGCAGTGATGACCGGGACAGATCCTACGAGCAGTACTTC. The chain uses TRBV2 and TRBJ2-7, with 7 bases aligning to TRBD1. Germline assignment: CDR1 SNHLY and CDR2 FYNNEI. The CDR3 loop spans 15 amino acids. After removal of 3 bases from V and 1 base from J, the junction contained 6 bases not matched to a gene.

The chain couples TRBV28 to TRBJ2-7, with D maybe TRBD1 (6 bases). Germline lookup yields CDR1 MDHEN and CDR2 SYDVKM. V dropped 3 bases and J dropped 2 bases, with 11 bases sitting between them. This CDR3 comprises 14 residues. Here the CDR3 reads CASSFWGQAYEQYF. CDR3 DNA sequence: TGTGCCAGCAGTTTCTGGGGACAAGCCTACGAGCAGTACTTC.

This clonotype occurred many times. This chain links TRBV6-5 with TRBJ2-2; D is ambiguous. Germline CDR1 and CDR2: MNHEY and SVGAGI. CDR3 length: 16 residues. V was cut by 2 bases and J by 4 bases, with 14 bases left in between. CDR3 in amino acids: CASSYQNFLSTGELFF. The CDR3 DNA reads TGTGCCAGCAGTTACCAGAATTTTCTTAGCACCGGGGAGCTGTTTTTT.

This clonotype was counted many times. V is TRBV7-8 and J is TRBJ2-7, with TRBD2 identical over 7 bases. Germline-derived CDR1 and CDR2 are SGHVS and FQNEAQ. V lost 2 bases and J lost 0; bases outside the gene matches: 7. CDR3 size: 16 residues. The DNA for the CDR3 is TGTGCCAGCAGCTTACAAACCGGGACTACCTCCTACGAGCAGTACTTC. This gives the protein CASSLQTGTTSYEQYF.

This clonotype has ten or more counts. V and J are TRBV6-1 and TRBJ1-1; D is undetermined. Trimming left V 4 bases short and J 7 bases short, with 10 bases between. Germline V gene data show CDR1 as MNHNS and CDR2 as SASEGT. The CDR3 extends over 12 amino acids. The CDR3 DNA reads TGTGCCAGCAGTGCCGCAAGATATGAAGCTTTCTTT. It translates to CASSAARYEAFF.

This clonotype occurred many times. The chain is built from TRBV20-1 and TRBJ2-5; tentatively, D is TRBD1 (5 bases). Trimming shortened V by 6 bases and J by 5 bases, and 10 bases separated the two germline ends. This CDR3 comprises 11 residues. Germline values: CDR1 DFQATT, CDR2 SNEGSKA (reference sequence). In DNA, the CDR3 is TGCAGTGCAAACAAGGGGGAGACCCAGTACTTC. This codes for CSANKGETQYF.

This clonotype was counted between two and nine times. The genes are TRBV28 and TRBJ2-7; 7 bases line up with TRBD2. The germline V gene encodes CDR1 MDHEN and CDR2 SYDVKM. Losses at the gene ends were 6 bases for V and 5 bases for J; bases not matched to a gene: 13. This CDR3 comprises 15 residues. CDR3 nucleotides: TGTGCCAGCAGCTCCTCAGGAGCGGGATTAGACGAGCAGTACTTC. It specifies CASSSSGAGLDEQYF.

This clonotype occurred a few times. This chain uses TRBV4-2 with TRBJ2-5; 7 bases align to TRBD2. The V gene's germline CDR1 is LGHNA and CDR2 YNFKEQ. This CDR3 comprises 15 residues. V lost 4 bases and J lost 9; bases outside the gene matches: 14. The CDR3 DNA follows: TGTGCCAGCAGCCCCCCCGGGACTACGACGGGGGCCCAGTACTTC. Protein: CASSPPGTTTGAQYF.

The rearrangement links TRBV29-1 to TRBJ2-2, with TRBD2 matching 11 bases. V shed 4 bases, J shed 2 bases, and the junction held 15 bases outside the gene matches. The CDR3 loop spans 19 amino acids. Per the germline V gene, CDR1 is SQVTM and CDR2 is ANQGSEA. Here the CDR3 reads CSVASPTGTSGDNTGELFF. The CDR3 DNA follows: TGCAGCGTTGCTTCCCCCACCGGGACTAGCGGAGATAACACCGGGGAGCTGTTTTTT.

This clonotype showed up just once. The V gene is TRBV24-1, the J gene TRBJ2-5; possible D gene TRBD1, 5 bases. CDR3 length: 13 residues. CDR1 and CDR2 (germline): KGHDR, SFDVKD. V was clipped by 5 bases and J by 7 bases, with 13 bases between them. The CDR3 loop is CATSGRPQGTQYF. DNA of the CDR3: TGTGCCACCAGTGGCAGACCGCAGGGGACCCAGTACTTC.

This clonotype showed up many times. The chain recombines TRBV11-2 with TRBJ2-2, with TRBD2 identical over 11 bases. Trimming took 6 bases from V and 1 from J; bases not matched to a gene: 7. The CDR3 is made up of 17 amino acids. The germline gives CDR1 SGHAT, CDR2 FQNNGV. Here the CDR3 reads CASSFVGTSGNTGELFF. Here the CDR3 DNA reads TGTGCCAGCAGTTTCGTCGGGACTAGCGGGAACACCGGGGAGCTGTTTTTT.

The table lists this clonotype with many counts. V gene TRBV20-1 combines with J gene TRBJ2-5; either TRBD1 or TRBD2 may supply D (5 bases each). Germline loops: CDR1 DFQATT, CDR2 SNEGSKA (reference sequence). This CDR3 region has 13 residues. Trimming took 6 bases from V and 7 from J, leaving 18 bases between them. The CDR3: CSAPLPGPRTQYF. The CDR3 bases are TGCAGTGCCCCTCTGCCGGGGCCAAGGACCCAGTACTTC.

In its sample, this clonotype was seen many times. The chain links TRBV7-3 to TRBJ2-7, with 14 bases matching TRBD2. This CDR3 has 19 residues. V shed 5 bases and J 2 bases; nucleotides not matched to a gene: 14. Germline V CDR1 and CDR2: SGHTA, FQGTGA. CDR3 residues: CASSPVGLAGGVRTYEQYF. CDR3 nucleotide sequence: TGTGCCAGCAGCCCGGTCGGACTAGCGGGAGGAGTTCGGACCTACGAGCAGTACTTC.

The chain uses TRBV6-1 and TRBJ2-7; TRBD2 aligns across 7 bases. Germline trimming cut 11 bases from V and 4 bases from J; bases unmatched to any gene: 11. The CDR3 loop spans 13 amino acids. Germline V gene sequence: CDR1 MNHNS, CDR2 SASEGT. The CDR3 nucleotides read TGTGCCGCCTTGGGAGGGGTACTTTACGAGCAGTACTTC. It yields the protein CAALGGVLYEQYF.

This chain connects TRBV25-1 to TRBJ2-7; 9 bases map to TRBD2. The germline CDR1 and CDR2 sequences are MGHDK and SYGVNS. The CDR3 covers 15 residues. V was pared by 4 bases and J by 4 bases, with 8 bases of the junction left unmatched. The CDR3, as DNA: TGTGCCAGCAGTGCCTGGGGTAGCGGGGGTTACGAGCAGTACTTC. Amino acids: CASSAWGSGGYEQYF.

Ten or more counts support this clonotype. V gene TRBV6-1 combines with J gene TRBJ2-4; possible D gene TRBD1, 7 bases. The CDR3 totals 14 residues. The germline V and J ends were trimmed by 5 bases and 6 bases, with 14 bases remaining between them. Per the germline V gene, CDR1 is MNHNS and CDR2 is SASEGT. The CDR3 bases are TGTGCCAGCAGTACGGGACAGCGGGCAAACATTCAGTACTTC. As protein: CASSTGQRANIQYF.

This clonotype appeared many times. The chain links TRBV15 to TRBJ2-5, with D unclear. Germline CDR1 LNHNV, CDR2 YYDKDF (reference sequence). The CDR3 has 14 amino acids. V lost 0 bases and J lost 3, with 8 bases in between. The CDR3 region is CATSRDPTKETQYF. As DNA, the CDR3 is TGTGCCACCAGCAGAGATCCTACAAAAGAGACCCAGTACTTC.

At least ten counts were recorded for this clonotype. The CDR3 region has the DNA TGTGCCAGCAGCACGCAAGAGACCCAGTACTTC. Its translation is CASSTQETQYF. V gene TRBV19 combines with J gene TRBJ2-5; D is unresolved. This CDR3 region has 11 residues. Trimming stripped 9 bases from V and 2 bases from J, with 7 bases between. Germline CDR1 LNHDA, CDR2 SQIVND (reference sequence).